This is a list of T cell receptor beta chains from one sample in a study of response to subunit inactivated influenza vaccine. MiXCR, applied by TCRdb to the RT-PCR reads, yields one record per CDR3 protein. This sample yields hundreds of thousands of distinct CDR3 sequences, of which approximately 16% are seen a single time; roughly 3.1% belongs to the top ten. The sample in question was CD4+ T cells sorted from PBMCs, obtained approximately 25 months after vaccination. These TCRs come from a man aged 45 to 70 who received an inactivated influenza vaccine. Each CDR3 is given with its conserved first and last residue. The D gene is left open where the match is weak. Not every row has a clone size; where given, it reads once, few, many or a size class.

many	TRBV29-1	.	TRBJ2-5	TGCAGCGTCCGGACTGACATCCAAGAGACCCAGTACTTC	CSVRTDIQETQYF
.	TRBV6-2/TRBV6-3	.	TRBJ2-7	TGTGCCAGCAGCCGCGACAGTGGGTCGGGTGAGCAGTACTTC	CASSRDSGSGEQYF
.	TRBV18	.	TRBJ2-1	TGTGCCAGCTCATCCCTAACGGGGAGCAATGAGCAGTTCTTC	CASSSLTGSNEQFF
few	TRBV29-1	.	TRBJ2-1	TGCACTCCCCCTACTGGGCAGGGTTGCCTAGCCAAACCCAATGAGCAGTTCTTC	CTPPTGQGCLAKPNEQFF
few	TRBV5-1	.	TRBJ2-7	TGCGCCAGCAGCTTACCTGTCGGGGCGGCCTACGAGCAGTACTTC	CASSLPVGAAYEQYF
few	TRBV7-8	.	TRBJ2-7	TGTGCCAGCAGCTTAAAGGGGTTCTGGGATTCGAGCGAGCAGTACTTC	CASSLKGFWDSSEQYF
.	TRBV27	.	TRBJ2-7	TGTGCCAGCACCGGGCGGAACAGTCGCGAGCAGTACTTC	CASTGRNSREQYF
many	TRBV10-3	.	TRBJ2-3	TGTGCCATCAGTTCCCCCCAGGGGTCAGATACGCAGTATTTT	CAISSPQGSDTQYF
.	TRBV20-1	.	TRBJ1-6	TGCAGTGCTAGCGCAGGGTTTGTTTTGGGTTCACCCCTCCACTTT	CSASAGFVLGSPLHF
few	TRBV20-1	.	TRBJ2-5	TGCAGTGCTGCCGGGGGCGCCCGGGAGGTGCCTCAAGAGACCCAGTACTTC	CSAAGGAREVPQETQYF
few	TRBV12-3/TRBV12-4	TRBD2	TRBJ2-1	TGTGCCAGCAGGCGAACTAGCGGGAACAATGAGCAGTTCTTC	CASRRTSGNNEQFF
few	TRBV20-1	.	TRBJ2-3	TGCAGTGCTAGAGATAATTCTAAACAAGATACGCAGTATTTT	CSARDNSKQDTQYF
.	TRBV7-2	.	TRBJ1-5	TGTGCCAGCAGCGCCGGGACCGTGAGGAGTAGCAATCAGCCCCAGCATTTT	CASSAGTVRSSNQPQHF
many	TRBV12-3/TRBV12-4	.	TRBJ2-1	TGTGCCAGCAGTTTCCAGAGCTCCTACAATGAGCAGTTCTTC	CASSFQSSYNEQFF
.	TRBV20-1	.	TRBJ2-2	TGCAGTGCTAGACTGCGGGGAAACACCGGGGAGCTGTTTTTT	CSARLRGNTGELFF
.	TRBV20-1	.	TRBJ2-3	TGCAGTGCTATGGGGCTGTACACAGATACGCAGTATTTT	CSAMGLYTDTQYF
few	TRBV10-3	TRBD2	TRBJ2-2	TGTGCCATCAGCGGGACTAGCGGGGGGGCCTTTGCGAACACCGGGGAGCTGTTTTTT	CAISGTSGGAFANTGELFF
few	TRBV20-1	.	TRBJ2-7	TGCAGTGCTAGACGCCAGGGGAATGGTTACGAGCAGTACTTC	CSARRQGNGYEQYF
.	TRBV5-1	.	TRBJ2-5	TGCGCCAGCAGCTTGGCCTCGGTGCGGGAGACCCAGTACTTC	CASSLASVRETQYF
few	TRBV5-1	TRBD2	TRBJ2-3	TGCGCCAGCAGCTTGGGCCCGACTAGCGGGAGTGCAGATACGCAGTATTTT	CASSLGPTSGSADTQYF
few	TRBV14	.	TRBJ2-7	TGTGCCAGCAGCCAAGCGCTCGAGCAGTACTTC	CASSQALEQYF
.	TRBV29-1	.	TRBJ2-1	TGCAGCGTCAACAGACAGGAAGAGCAGTTCTTC	CSVNRQEEQFF
.	TRBV18	.	TRBJ2-2	TGTGCCAGCTCACCTAAGGGGAAGCTGTTTTTT	CASSPKGKLFF
few	TRBV5-1	TRBD2	TRBJ2-2	TGCGCCAGCACCGGCGGGAGCGCCCCGAACACCGGGGAGCTGTTTTTT	CASTGGSAPNTGELFF
few	TRBV12-3/TRBV12-4	.	TRBJ1-1	TGTGCCAGCAGCATGCAACCCACCAACACTGAAGCTTTCTTT	CASSMQPTNTEAFF
few	TRBV7-9	.	TRBJ2-1	TGTGCCAGCAGCTTGGGGTTGGAGGCAACTCAGTGGAATGAGCAGTTCTTC	CASSLGLEATQWNEQFF
.	TRBV5-5	.	TRBJ2-7	TGTGCCAGCAGCGAGGGACGGTTCTCCTACGAGCAGTACTTC	CASSEGRFSYEQYF
many	TRBV5-1	.	TRBJ1-1	TGCGCCAGCAGCTGGACGCTGAACACTGAAGCTTTCTTT	CASSWTLNTEAFF
.	TRBV5-1	.	TRBJ1-1	TGCGCCAGCAGCTTAGAACAGGTTGGGAACACTGAAGCTTTCTTT	CASSLEQVGNTEAFF
.	TRBV4-2	TRBD1	TRBJ2-3	TGTGCCAGCAGCCAAGATTGGACAGGGGGCACAGATACGCAGTATTTT	CASSQDWTGGTDTQYF
.	TRBV3-1	.	TRBJ1-2	TGTGCCAGCAGCCAAGACGGCAACTATGGCTACACCTTC	CASSQDGNYGYTF
.	TRBV12-3/TRBV12-4	.	TRBJ2-7	TGTGCCAGCAATACATCCGGGGGCGAGCAGTACTTC	CASNTSGGEQYF
few	TRBV25-1	TRBD1	TRBJ2-4	TGTGCCAGCAGTGGCTCCGGGACAGGTTACTTC	CASSGSGTGYF
few	TRBV10-3	.	TRBJ1-2	TGTGCCATCATGGGACCGGGTAACTATGGCTACACCTTC	CAIMGPGNYGYTF
.	TRBV7-3	.	TRBJ1-6	TGTGCCAGCAGCTTAATTTTCAATTCACCCCTCCACTTT	CASSLIFNSPLHF